This TCR beta chain was identified during a study of lymphopenia after photon versus proton radiotherapy. The CDR3 has 13 amino acids. Per germline, CDR1 SGHTS and CDR2 YDEGEE. Deletions cut 1 base from V and 8 bases from J, with 12 bases between. Generated by immunoSEQ multiplex PCR, the TCRdb table keeps only in-frame clones and is missing some. Among tens of thousands of clones listed, 80% to 90% were seen once. The sequence came from a man in his sixties with pancreatic cancer. The specimen was peripheral blood, collected from a patient treated with proton-based radiotherapy. The V gene is TRBV5-8, the J gene TRBJ1-2, with D perhaps TRBD1 (6 bases). In DNA form, the CDR3 reads TGTGCCAGCAGCTTGAGGCCAGGGGAAGGCTACACCTTC. Residues: CASSLRPGEGYTF.